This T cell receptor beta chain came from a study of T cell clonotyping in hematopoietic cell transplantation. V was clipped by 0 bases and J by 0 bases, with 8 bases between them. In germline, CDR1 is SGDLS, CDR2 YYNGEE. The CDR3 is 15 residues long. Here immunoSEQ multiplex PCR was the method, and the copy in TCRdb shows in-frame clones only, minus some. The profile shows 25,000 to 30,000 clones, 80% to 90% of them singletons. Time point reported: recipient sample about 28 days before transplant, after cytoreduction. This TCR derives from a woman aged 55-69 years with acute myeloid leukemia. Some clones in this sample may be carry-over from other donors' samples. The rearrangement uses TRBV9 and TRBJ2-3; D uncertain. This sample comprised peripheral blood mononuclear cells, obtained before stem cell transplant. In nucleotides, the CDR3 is TGTGCCAGCAGCGTAGGACTTGCTAGCACAGATACGCAGTATTTT. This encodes CASSVGLASTDTQYF.